Presented here are 2 T cell receptor beta chains from one specimen sequenced in a study of identical twins. Using its own MiXCR run on the 5' RACE reads, TCRdb lists one record per CDR3 protein. The sample comprises approximately 890,000 distinct CDR3 sequences, around 12% of which are singletons, and around 1.5% rests with the top ten. These data are also associated with another study on yellow fever vaccine responses in identical twins.

The material sequenced was PBMCs. The receptor source for this set is a woman under 30 in good health.

The chain links TRBV5-1 to TRBJ1-1, with 8 bases that match TRBD1. V dropped 0 bases and J dropped 3; count of bases not matched to a gene: 4. The CDR3 runs 15 residues. Germline V CDR1 and CDR2: SGHRS, YFSETQ. CDR3 amino acids: CASSLEGQAHTEAFF. CDR3 nucleotides: TGCGCCAGCAGCTTGGAGGGACAGGCTCACACTGAAGCTTTCTTT.

This chain uses TRBV2 with TRBJ2-3, with 7 nucleotides matching TRBD1. Germline V gives CDR1 SNHLY, CDR2 FYNNEI. J lost 2 bases, V lost 9 bases, and 5 bases had no gene match. CDR3 size: 13 residues. The CDR3, as DNA: TGTGCCAGAGAGGGGGCATCCACAGATACGCAGTATTTT. Amino acid sequence: CAREGASTDTQYF.